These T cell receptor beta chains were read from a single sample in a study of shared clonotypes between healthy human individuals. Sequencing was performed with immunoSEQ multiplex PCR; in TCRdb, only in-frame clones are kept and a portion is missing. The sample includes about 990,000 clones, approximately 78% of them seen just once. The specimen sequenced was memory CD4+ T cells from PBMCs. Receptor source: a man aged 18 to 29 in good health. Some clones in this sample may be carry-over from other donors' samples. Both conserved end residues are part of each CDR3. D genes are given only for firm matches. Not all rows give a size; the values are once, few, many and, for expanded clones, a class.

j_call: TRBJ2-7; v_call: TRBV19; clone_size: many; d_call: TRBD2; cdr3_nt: TGTGCCAGTAGTTATGCGGCTAGCGGGAGAAGGGAGCAGTACTTC; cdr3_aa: CASSYAASGRREQYF
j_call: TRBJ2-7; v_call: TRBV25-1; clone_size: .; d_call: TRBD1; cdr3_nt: TGTGCCAGCACGCCGTTGTACAGGGGGCCCTACGAGCAGTACTTC; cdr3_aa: CASTPLYRGPYEQYF
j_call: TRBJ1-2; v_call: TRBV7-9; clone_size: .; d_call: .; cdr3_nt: TGTGCCAGCACCATAGGGGACTATGGCTACACCTTC; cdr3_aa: CASTIGDYGYTF
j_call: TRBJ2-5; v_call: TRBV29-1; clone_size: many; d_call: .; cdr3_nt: TGCAGCGTTGATTTGGCAGGTCAAGAGACCCAGTACTTC; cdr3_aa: CSVDLAGQETQYF
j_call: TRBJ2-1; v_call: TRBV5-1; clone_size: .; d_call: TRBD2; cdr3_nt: TGCGCCAGCAGTTGGACTAGCGGGACTGAGCAGTTCTTC; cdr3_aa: CASSWTSGTEQFF
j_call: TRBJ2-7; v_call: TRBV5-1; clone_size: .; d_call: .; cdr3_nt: TGCGCCAGCAGCTTGTCAAGGACAGCCTACGAGCAGTACTTC; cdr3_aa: CASSLSRTAYEQYF
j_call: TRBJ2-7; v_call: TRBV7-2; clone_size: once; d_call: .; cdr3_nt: TGTGCCAGCAGCTTAGTTCTCGGATACGACGAGCAGTACTTC; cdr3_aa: CASSLVLGYDEQYF
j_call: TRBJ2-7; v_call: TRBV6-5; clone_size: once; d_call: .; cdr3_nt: TGTGCCAGCACGAACATACTCGTATTCGGGCAGTACTTC; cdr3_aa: CASTNILVFGQYF
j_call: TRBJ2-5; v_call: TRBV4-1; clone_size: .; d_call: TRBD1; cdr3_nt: TGCGCCAGCAGCCTGACAGGGGTGAGGGAGACCCAGTACTTC; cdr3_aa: CASSLTGVRETQYF
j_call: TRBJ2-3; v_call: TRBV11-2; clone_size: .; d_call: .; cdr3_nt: TGTGCCAGCAGCTCTTTTTCAGATACGCAGTATTTT; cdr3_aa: CASSSFSDTQYF
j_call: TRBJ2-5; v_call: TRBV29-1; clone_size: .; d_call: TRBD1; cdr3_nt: TGCAGCGTCCGGACAGGGAGTGGGGAGACCCAGTACTTC; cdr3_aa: CSVRTGSGETQYF
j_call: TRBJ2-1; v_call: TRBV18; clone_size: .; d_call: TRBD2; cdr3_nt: TGTGCCAGCTCCAGACTAGCGAGCTCCTACAATGAGCAGTTCTTC; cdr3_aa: CASSRLASSYNEQFF
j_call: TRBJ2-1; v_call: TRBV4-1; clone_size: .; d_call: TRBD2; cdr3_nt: TGCGCCAGCAGCGGCTCTTGGGGGGGGAAGGGTGAGCAGTTCTTC; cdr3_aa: CASSGSWGGKGEQFF
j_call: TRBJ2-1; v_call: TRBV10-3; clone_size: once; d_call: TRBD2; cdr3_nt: TGTGCCATCAGTGAGGGTCGGACTAGCGGGGCTAGCTCCTACAATGAGCAGTTCTTC; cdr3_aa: CAISEGRTSGASSYNEQFF
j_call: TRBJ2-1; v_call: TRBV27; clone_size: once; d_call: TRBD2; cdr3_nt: TGTGCCAGCAGGCGTCAGGCTAGCGGGCGATACAATGAGCAGTTCTTC; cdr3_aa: CASRRQASGRYNEQFF
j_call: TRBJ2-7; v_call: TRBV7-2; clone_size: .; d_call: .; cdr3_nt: TGTGCCAGCAGCTCCTTACGAGGGAGAGGGTCCTACGAGCAGTACTTC; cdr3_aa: CASSSLRGRGSYEQYF
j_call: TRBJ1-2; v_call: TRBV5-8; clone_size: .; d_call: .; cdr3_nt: TGTGCCAGCAGCTTATCTGAGGATCACTATGGCTACACCTTC; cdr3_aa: CASSLSEDHYGYTF
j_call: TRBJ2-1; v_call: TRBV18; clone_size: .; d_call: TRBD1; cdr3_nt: TGTGCCAGCTCACTAAGGACAGGGGAAGACAATGAGCAGTTCTTC; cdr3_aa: CASSLRTGEDNEQFF
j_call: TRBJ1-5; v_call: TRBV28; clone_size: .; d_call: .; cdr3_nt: TGTGCCAGCAGTTTATTACGACAGGACTTTCAGCCCCAGCATTTT; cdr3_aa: CASSLLRQDFQPQHF
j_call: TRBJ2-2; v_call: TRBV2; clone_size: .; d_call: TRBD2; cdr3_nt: TGTGCCAGCAGTGGGACTAGCGCCCCCCTAAACACCGGGGAGCTGTTTTTT; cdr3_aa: CASSGTSAPLNTGELFF
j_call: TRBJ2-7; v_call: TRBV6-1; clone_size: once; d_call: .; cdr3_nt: TGTGCCAGCCAACCAAGAGGCTACGAGCAGTACTTC; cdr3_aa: CASQPRGYEQYF
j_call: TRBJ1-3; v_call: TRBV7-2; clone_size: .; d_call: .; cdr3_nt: TGTGCCAGCAGTTTGGACATCTCTGGAAACACCATATATTTT; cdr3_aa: CASSLDISGNTIYF
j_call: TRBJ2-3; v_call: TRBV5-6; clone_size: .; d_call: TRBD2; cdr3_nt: TGTGCCAGCAGCTTGTATACAGCGGGGTCGGTCACAGATACGCAGTATTTT; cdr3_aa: CASSLYTAGSVTDTQYF
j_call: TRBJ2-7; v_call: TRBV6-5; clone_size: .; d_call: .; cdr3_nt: TGTGCCAGCAGTTACCCGTCCAGGGGCTACGGAGAGCAGTACTTC; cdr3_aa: CASSYPSRGYGEQYF
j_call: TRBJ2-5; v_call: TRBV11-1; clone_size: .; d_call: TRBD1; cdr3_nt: TGTGCCAGCAGCTTAGACGGGACAGGGGTGTCAGAGACCCAGTACTTC; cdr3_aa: CASSLDGTGVSETQYF
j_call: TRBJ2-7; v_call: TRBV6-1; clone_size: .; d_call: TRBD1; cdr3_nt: TGTGCCAGCACCGTACCCGGGACAGGGGCCTACGAGCAGTACTTC; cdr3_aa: CASTVPGTGAYEQYF
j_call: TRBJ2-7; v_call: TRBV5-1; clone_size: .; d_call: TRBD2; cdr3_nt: TGCGCCAGCAGCCCCCGGAGCGGGAGTCTCACCTACGAGCAGTACTTC; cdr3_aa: CASSPRSGSLTYEQYF
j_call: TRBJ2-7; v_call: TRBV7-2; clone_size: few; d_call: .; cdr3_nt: TGTGCCAGCAGCGGGTCGGTGGTAGCCTACGAGCAGTACTTC; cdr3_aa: CASSGSVVAYEQYF
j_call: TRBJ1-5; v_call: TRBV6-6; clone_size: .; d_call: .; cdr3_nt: TGTGCCAGCAGTCTAGGACAGACTAATCAGCCCCAGCATTTT; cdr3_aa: CASSLGQTNQPQHF
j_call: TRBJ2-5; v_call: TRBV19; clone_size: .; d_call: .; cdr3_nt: TGTGCCAGTAGTCAGAATATAGGATCTACGGAGACCCAGTACTTC; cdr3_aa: CASSQNIGSTETQYF
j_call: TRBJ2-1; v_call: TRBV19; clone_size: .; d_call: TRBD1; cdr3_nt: TGTGCCAGTAGTATGGACCCGGGACAGAGGATAAGCAATGAGCAGTTCTTC; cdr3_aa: CASSMDPGQRISNEQFF
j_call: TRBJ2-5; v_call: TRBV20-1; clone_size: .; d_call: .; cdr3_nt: TGCAGTGCCAAAAAGGGCGAGACCCAGTACTTC; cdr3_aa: CSAKKGETQYF
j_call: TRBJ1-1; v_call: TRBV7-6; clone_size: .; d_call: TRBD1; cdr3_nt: TGTGCCAGCAGCTTAGCGTACAGGGGGGTCACTGAAGCTTTCTTT; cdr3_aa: CASSLAYRGVTEAFF
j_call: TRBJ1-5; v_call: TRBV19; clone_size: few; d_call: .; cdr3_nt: TGTGCCAGTAGTATGGAGGGGTCGAGGAATCAGCCCCAGCATTTT; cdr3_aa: CASSMEGSRNQPQHF
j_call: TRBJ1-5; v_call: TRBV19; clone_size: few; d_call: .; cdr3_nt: TGTGCCAGTAGTTTAGGGACGACCCAGCCCCAGCATTTT; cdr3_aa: CASSLGTTQPQHF
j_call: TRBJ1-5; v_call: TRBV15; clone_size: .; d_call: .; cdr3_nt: TGTGCCACCAGCAGAGATACCGGCAGCTTCAATCAGCCCCAGCATTTT; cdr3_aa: CATSRDTGSFNQPQHF
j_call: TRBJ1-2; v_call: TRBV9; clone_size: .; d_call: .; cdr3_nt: TGTGCCAGCAGCGTCAGGGTCGGGTATGGCTACACCTTC; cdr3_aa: CASSVRVGYGYTF
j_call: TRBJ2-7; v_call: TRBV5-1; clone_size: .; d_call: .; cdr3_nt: TGCGCCAGCAGCTTGGATCGGGCGTCCGAGCAGTACTTC; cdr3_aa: CASSLDRASEQYF
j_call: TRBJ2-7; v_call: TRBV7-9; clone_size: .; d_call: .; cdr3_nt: TGTGCCAGCAGCTCGATTCGTTCGCTCTCCTACGAGCAGTACTTC; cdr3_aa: CASSSIRSLSYEQYF
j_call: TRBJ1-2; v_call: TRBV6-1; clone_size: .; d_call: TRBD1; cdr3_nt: TGTGCCAGCAGTGAACTGGACAGGTTCTATGGCTACACCTTC; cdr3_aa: CASSELDRFYGYTF
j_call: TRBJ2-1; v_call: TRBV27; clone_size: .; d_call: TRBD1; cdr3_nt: TGTGCCAGCAGACTTATGACAGGGGGCGCTTACAATGAGCAGTTCTTC; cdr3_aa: CASRLMTGGAYNEQFF
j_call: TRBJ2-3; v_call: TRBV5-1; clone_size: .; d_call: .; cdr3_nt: TGCGCCAGCACAGTGGGGGAGCCCACAGATACGCAGTATTTT; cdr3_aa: CASTVGEPTDTQYF
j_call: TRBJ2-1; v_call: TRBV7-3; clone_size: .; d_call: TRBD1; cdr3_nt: TGTGCCAGCAGCTTAAACAGGGGAGTGCAATACGAGCAGTTCTTC; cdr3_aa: CASSLNRGVQYEQFF
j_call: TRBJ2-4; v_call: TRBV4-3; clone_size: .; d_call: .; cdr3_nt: TGCGCCAGCAGCCAAGGCTTGCAGGGAGGAGCCAAAAACATTCAGTACTTC; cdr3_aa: CASSQGLQGGAKNIQYF
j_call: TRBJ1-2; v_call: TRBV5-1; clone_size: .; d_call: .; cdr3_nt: TGCGCCAGCAGCTTGGAGCCGGCTGGGGTTAATGGCTACACCTTC; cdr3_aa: CASSLEPAGVNGYTF
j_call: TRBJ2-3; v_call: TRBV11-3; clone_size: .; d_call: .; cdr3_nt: TGTGCCAGCAGCTTAGAGGCGTGGGGGGCTACGCAGTATTTT; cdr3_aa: CASSLEAWGATQYF
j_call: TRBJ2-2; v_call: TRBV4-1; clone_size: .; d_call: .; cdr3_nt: TGCGCCAGCAGCCAAGAAGGGCGAGGCGGGGAGCTGTTTTTT; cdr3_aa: CASSQEGRGGELFF
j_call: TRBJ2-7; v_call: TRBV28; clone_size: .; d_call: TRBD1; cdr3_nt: TGTGCCAGCAGCCCTTCAGGGGGCCAGTTGATTTCCTACGAGCAGTACTTC; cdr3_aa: CASSPSGGQLISYEQYF
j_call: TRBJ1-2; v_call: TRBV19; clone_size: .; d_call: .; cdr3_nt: TGTGCCAGTAGTGGCGATGGCTACACCTTC; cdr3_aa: CASSGDGYTF
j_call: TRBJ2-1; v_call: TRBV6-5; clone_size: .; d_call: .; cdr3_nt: TGTGCCAGCAGTTACTGGGTGAGAACTCTACGGGATGAGCAGTTCTTC; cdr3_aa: CASSYWVRTLRDEQFF